This T cell receptor (beta chain) was retrieved from a study of cytomegalovirus exposure and HLA in healthy donors. Study-level findings and limits: Most CMV-associated TCR beta chains appeared HLA-restricted in a later analysis. A previous analysis found most TCR beta V segments productive roughly 87% or roughly 30% of the time.

About this clone itself: What it recognizes is unknown.

60 Vbeta and 13 Jbeta primers were used in PCR. Assay: immunoSEQ multiplex PCR; the TCRdb copy retains only in-frame clones and omits some. The data show 150,000 to 200,000 clones, around three quarters seen once. The sequence came from a woman in her 30s in good health and CMV-seropositive. The sample comprised PBMCs.

CDR3 nucleotide sequence: TGTGCCAGCAGCGAGACGGGACTAGCGGACTCTAGCACAGATACGCAGTATTTT. Encoded protein: CASSETGLADSSTDTQYF. The chain links TRBV9 to TRBJ2-3; TRBD2 matches at 11 bases. V was clipped by 3 bases and J by 0 bases; unmatched bases: 9. CDR1 and CDR2 (germline): SGDLS, YYNGEE. The CDR3 covers 18 residues.